The 14 T cell receptor beta chains below all came from one sample that was sequenced in a study of molecular identifiers for immune sequencing clone quantification listed by TCRdb under 2018. Library construction relied on PCR. TCRdb shows the sequencer as NextSeq 500. TCRdb trimmed the raw reads at Q25, called clones with MiXCR and kept productive beta chains. Each entry merges the rows of one CDR3 protein and shows their most common DNA and genes. For this sample there are some 590,000 distinct CDR3 sequences; 25% appear just once. 0.78% of the sample rests with the top ten. Sequencing input: naive CD8+ T cells from blood, with Jurkat cell RNA spiked in. This specimen's cell subset or site label, per the study, means: FACS-sorted CD8+CD4-CCR7+CD45RA+ naive T cells. These TCRs come from a human donor in good health. Some libraries in this study had Jurkat cell RNA spiked in.

This clonotype has ten or more counts. The chain has TRBV6-2 or TRBV6-3 and TRBJ2-7; TRBD2 is a possible D gene (6 bases). Per germline, CDR1 MNHEY and CDR2 SVGEGT. V was clipped by 2 bases and J by 3 bases, with 8 bases between them. The CDR3 is 13 amino acids. CDR3 nucleotide sequence: TGTGCCAGCAGTTACGCGGGGATCTACGAGCAGTACTTC. Protein: CASSYAGIYEQYF.

This clonotype was picked up many times. J is TRBJ1-1 and V is TRBV28; D not certain. The CDR3 length is 14 residues. V was trimmed by 2 bases and J by 1 base, leaving 8 bases between them. CDR1 is MDHEN and CDR2 is SYDVKM in the germline V gene. The CDR3 loop is CASSLSKGNTEAFF. CDR3 DNA: TGTGCCAGCAGTTTAAGTAAGGGGAACACTGAAGCTTTCTTT.

This clonotype came up many times. V is TRBV5-1 and J is TRBJ2-7, with TRBD1 identical over 8 bases. The CDR3 sequence is 13 residues long. Trimming cost V 4 bases and J 4 bases; bases outside gene matches: 4. Looked up from germline, CDR1 is SGHRS and CDR2 is YFSETQ. For the CDR3, the DNA is TGCGCCAGCAGCGGGACAGGACGTTACGAGCAGTACTTC. Translated: CASSGTGRYEQYF. Together with reference TRBV5-1 and TRBJ2-7, the CDR3 gives the full variable domain: KAGVTQTPRYLIKTRGQQVTLSCSPISGHRSVSWYQQTPGQGLQFLFEYFSETQRNKGNFPGRFSGRQFSNSRSEMNVSTLELGDSALYLCASSGTGRYEQYFGPGTRLTVT.

Ten or more counts support this clonotype. This chain connects TRBV29-1 to TRBJ2-7; 12 nucleotides match TRBD2. Per the germline V gene, CDR1 is SQVTM and CDR2 is ANQGSEA. The ends lost 3 bases at V and 0 bases at J; junction bases unmatched: 6. CDR3 length equals 16 residues. The CDR3 DNA sequence: TGCAGCGTTGAGGGACTAGCGGGTCTGAGCTCCTACGAGCAGTACTTC. Protein sequence: CSVEGLAGLSSYEQYF.

As regards this clonotype: Relative to the germline gene, one junction end is altered; a read error may explain this. In DNA, the CDR3 is TGTGCCAGCAGTCCGGGACTCGAAACCGGGGGGCTGTTTTTT. Amino acid sequence: CASSPGLETGGLFF. The chain recombines TRBV7-9 with TRBJ2-2; tentative D call: TRBD2 (6 bases). The CDR3 runs 14 residues. Germline V gene sequence: CDR1 SEHNR, CDR2 FQNEAQ (reference sequence).

Only a few counts were recorded for this clonotype. This chain joins TRBV7-2 and TRBJ2-2, with 14 bases identical to TRBD2. This CDR3 contains 18 residues. Germline V gene data show CDR1 as SGHTA and CDR2 as FQGNSA. With V trimmed by 2 bases and J by 4 bases, 6 bases remained unmatched. The CDR3 coding sequence is TGTGCCAGCAGCTTATTGACTAGCGGGAGGGCCACCACCGGGGAGCTGTTTTTT. It codes for CASSLLTSGRATTGELFF.

In its sample, this clonotype was seen many times. This chain joins TRBV20-1 and TRBJ2-7; D gene uncertain. The CDR3 consists of 10 residues. Germline loops: CDR1 DFQATT, CDR2 SNEGSKA (reference sequence). V was cut by 5 bases and J by 5 bases, with 7 bases left in between. The chain's CDR3 is CSALTHEQYF. CDR3 bases: TGCAGTGCTCTGACCCACGAGCAGTACTTC.

Turning to this clonotype: At one end the junction does not follow the germline gene, possibly because of a read error. The chain has TRBV5-1 and TRBJ1-4, with D hard to call. Per germline, CDR1 SGHRS and CDR2 YFSETQ. The CDR3 runs 14 residues. CDR3 nucleotides: TGCGCCAGCAGCTTGACAGCAACTAATGAAAAACCGTTTTTT. This codes for CASSLTATNEKPFF.

This clonotype was counted ten times or more. This chain links TRBV7-9 with TRBJ2-3; TRBD1 might be the D (5 bases). This CDR3 has 14 residues. In germline, CDR1 is SEHNR, CDR2 FQNEAQ (reference sequence). V was trimmed by 5 bases and J by 0 bases, leaving 9 bases between them. In DNA, the CDR3 is TGTGCCAGCAGCCCTTGGACAAGCACAGATACGCAGTATTTT. Translating it yields CASSPWTSTDTQYF.

V usage is TRBV28 and J usage is TRBJ1-3; D remains ambiguous. Germline V gene sequence: CDR1 MDHEN, CDR2 SYDVKM. This CDR3 spans 12 amino acids. Trimming shortened V by 8 bases and J by 0 bases, and 5 bases separated the two germline ends. The CDR3 reads CASLSSGNTIYF. As DNA, the CDR3 is TGTGCCAGCCTGAGCTCTGGAAACACCATATATTTT.

V and J are TRBV7-9 and TRBJ2-5; D perhaps matches TRBD2 (6 bases). This CDR3 contains 15 residues. The ends were cut back, 2 bases at V and 10 bases at J, with 20 bases in the middle. Per the germline V gene, CDR1 is SEHNR and CDR2 is FQNEAQ (reference sequence). CDR3 coding DNA: TGTGCCAGCAGCTTAACGGGGATCAAGGGCGGGGTCCAGTACTTC. It translates to CASSLTGIKGGVQYF. Based on the CDR3 plus reference TRBV7-9 and TRBJ2-5, the full variable domain is DTGVSQNPRHKITKRGQNVTFRCDPISEHNRLYWYRQTLGQGPEFLTYFQNEAQLEKSRLLSDRFSAERPKGSFSTLEIQRTEQGDSAMYLCASSLTGIKGGVQYFGPGTRLLVL.

Only a few counts were recorded for this clonotype. The genes are TRBV6-2 or TRBV6-3 and TRBJ2-7; D is perhaps TRBD2 (5 bases). The germline CDR1 and CDR2 sequences are MNHEY and SVGEGT. Trimming took 7 bases from V and 0 from J, leaving 10 bases between them. The CDR3 is made up of 13 amino acids. The CDR3 DNA reads as TGTGCCAGCACCTGGGAGTCCTCCTACGAGCAGTACTTC. Translated, it gives CASTWESSYEQYF.

Comment on this clonotype: It is likely a read error, because the conserved phenylalanine at the end of the CDR3 is missing. The chain couples TRBV18 to TRBJ1-2; D unresolved. V was pared by 2 bases and J by 2 bases, with 12 bases between. This CDR3 has 15 residues. Germline loops: CDR1 KGHSH, CDR2 LQKENI. The chain's CDR3 is CASSPIRGYNYGYTS. The CDR3 coding sequence is TGTGCCAGCTCACCAATTCGAGGTTACAACTATGGCTACACCTCC.

This chain uses TRBV27 with TRBJ1-5; tentatively, D is TRBD1 (6 bases). V dropped 6 bases and J dropped 7 bases, with 16 bases sitting between them. The CDR3 length is 14 residues. Germline values: CDR1 MNHEY, CDR2 SMNVEV (reference sequence). CDR3 protein: CASSPGQRLQPQHF. CDR3 in DNA: TGTGCCAGCAGCCCTGGACAGAGGCTACAGCCCCAGCATTTT.